The clone carrying this T cell receptor (beta chain) appeared once. TCRdb reprocessed the RT-PCR reads with MiXCR, giving one entry per CDR3 protein. The sample consists of roughly 40,000 distinct CDR3 sequences, 30% to 40% of them appearing once. The sample belongs to a study of patients and donors after allogeneic stem cell transplantation. The CDR3 covers 15 residues. The V gene lost 3 bases and the J gene lost 6 bases, with 16 bases spanning the gap. Germline assignment: CDR1 LGHNA and CDR2 YNFKEQ. This clonotype was obtained from a human donor who was either an allogeneic HSCT recipient or a stem cell or donor lymphocyte infusion donor (not recorded which). It is not recorded whose cells these are; they may come from a transplant donor. Input material: blood, either unsorted or a sorted T cell fraction (not recorded which). This chain connects TRBV4-2 to TRBJ2-3, with D tentatively TRBD2 (5 bases). CDR3 sequence: CASSHTSDSPDTQYF. In DNA form, the CDR3 reads TGTGCCAGCAGCCATACCTCGGACTCTCCCGATACGCAGTATTTT.